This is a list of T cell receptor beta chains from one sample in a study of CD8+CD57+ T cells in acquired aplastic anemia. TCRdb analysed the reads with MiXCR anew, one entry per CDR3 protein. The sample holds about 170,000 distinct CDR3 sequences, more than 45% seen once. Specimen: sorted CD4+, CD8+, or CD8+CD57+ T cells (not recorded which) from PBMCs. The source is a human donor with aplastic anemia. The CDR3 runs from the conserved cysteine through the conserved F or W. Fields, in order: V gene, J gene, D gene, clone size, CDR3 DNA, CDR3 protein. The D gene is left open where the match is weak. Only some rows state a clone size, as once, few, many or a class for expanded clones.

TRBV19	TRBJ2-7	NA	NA	TGTGCCAATCCAGAGTTTAGGCACGTCGAGCAGTACTTC	CANPEFRHVEQYF
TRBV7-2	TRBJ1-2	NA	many	TGTGCCAGCAGCTTTACGGTTAACTATGGCTACACCTTC	CASSFTVNYGYTF
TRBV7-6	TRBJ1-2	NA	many	TGTGCCAGCAGCTTAGTGAGCGGCTCCGATGGCTACACCTTC	CASSLVSGSDGYTF
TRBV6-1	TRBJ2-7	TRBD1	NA	TGCGCCAGCGGACGGACAGGCTTCGAGCAGTACTTC	CASGRTGFEQYF
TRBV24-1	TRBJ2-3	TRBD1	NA	TGTGCCACCAGTGACGGGACAGCTGTCACAGATACGCAGTATTTT	CATSDGTAVTDTQYF
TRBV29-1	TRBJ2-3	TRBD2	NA	TGCAGCGTTGTAGGCGGGAGGGCCACAGATACGCAGTATTTT	CSVVGGRATDTQYF
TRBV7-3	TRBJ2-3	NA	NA	TGTGCCAGCAGCTTTGGGGGTACGCAGTATTTT	CASSFGGTQYF
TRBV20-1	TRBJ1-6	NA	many	TGCAGTGCTAGAGGGACGGATAATTCACCCCTCCACTTT	CSARGTDNSPLHF
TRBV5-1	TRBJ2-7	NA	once	TGCGCCAGCAGCTTGGCTGCAGGGGCGGGGGAGCAGTACTTC	CASSLAAGAGEQYF
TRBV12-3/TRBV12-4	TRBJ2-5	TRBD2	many	TGTGCCAGCAGCGAGCGGGAGCTGGGGGAGACCCAGTACTTC	CASSERELGETQYF
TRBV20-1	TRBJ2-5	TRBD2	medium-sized	TGCAGTGCTCTTGGACTAGCGGGGGAGGGGGAGACCCAGTACTTC	CSALGLAGEGETQYF
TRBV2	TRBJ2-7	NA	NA	TGTGCCAGTCCCGGGGGGCTTACCACCGAGCAGTACTTC	CASPGGLTTEQYF
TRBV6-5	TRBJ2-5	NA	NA	TGTGCCAGCAGCGGGACCCAGTACTTC	CASSGTQYF
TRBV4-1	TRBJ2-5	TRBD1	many	TGCGCCAGCGGAACAGGGGGCTCATTCCAAGAGACCCAGTACTTC	CASGTGGSFQETQYF
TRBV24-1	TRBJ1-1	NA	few	TGTGCCAGTAGTCTTAACTCGAACACTGAAGCTTTCTTT	CASSLNSNTEAFF
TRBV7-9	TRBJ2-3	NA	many	TGTGCCAGCAGCCAAGGGACCTACACAGATACGCAGTATTTT	CASSQGTYTDTQYF
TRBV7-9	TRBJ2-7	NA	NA	TGTGCCAGCAGCTTCGATGCATACGAGCAGTACTTC	CASSFDAYEQYF
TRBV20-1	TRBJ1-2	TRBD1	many	TGCAGTGCCGGGACAGTCCTGGGGGGCTACACCTTC	CSAGTVLGGYTF
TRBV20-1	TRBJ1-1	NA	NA	TGCAGTGTCTCGGACAAGCTAGAAGCTTTCTTT	CSVSDKLEAFF
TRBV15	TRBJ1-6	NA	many	TGTGCCAGTACGGGTTGGGGGAATAATTCACCCCTCCACTTT	CASTGWGNNSPLHF
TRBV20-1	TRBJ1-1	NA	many	TGCAGTCCCCAGGAGATGAACACTGAAGCTTTCTTT	CSPQEMNTEAFF
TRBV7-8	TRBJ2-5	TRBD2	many	TGTGCCAGCAGCTTAGCGCGGGGGGGGGGAGGCCAGACCCAGTACTTC	CASSLARGGGGQTQYF
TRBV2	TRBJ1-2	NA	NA	TGTGCCAGCAGTGAGGAAGTGGGCTATGGCTACACCTTC	CASSEEVGYGYTF
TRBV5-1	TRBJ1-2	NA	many	TGCGCCAGCAGCTTCGAGACTAACTATGGCTACACCTTC	CASSFETNYGYTF
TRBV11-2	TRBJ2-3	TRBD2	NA	TGTGCCAGCAGCTTAGGCCCCGGACTAGCGGACACAGATACGCAGTATTTT	CASSLGPGLADTDTQYF
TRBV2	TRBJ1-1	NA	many	TGTGCCAGCAGTGAAACCTGGATGAACACTGAAGCTTTCTTT	CASSETWMNTEAFF
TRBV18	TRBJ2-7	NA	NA	TGTGCCAGCTCGCTCGGGGCTCCCCCCTACGAGCAGTACTTC	CASSLGAPPYEQYF
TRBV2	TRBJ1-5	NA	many	TGTGCCAGCAGTGAAGGGCGGAGTCCGAGCAATCAGCCCCAGCATTTT	CASSEGRSPSNQPQHF
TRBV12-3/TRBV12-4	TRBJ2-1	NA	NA	TGTGCCAGCAGTTTATCCGGTGTCAATGAGCAGTTCTTC	CASSLSGVNEQFF
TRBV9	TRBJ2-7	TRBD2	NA	TGTGCCAGCAGCGTAGCCCCTAGCGGGTACGAGCAGTACTTC	CASSVAPSGYEQYF
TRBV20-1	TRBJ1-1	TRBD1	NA	TGCAGTGCCTCAACCGGGACAGGGAACACTGAAGCTTTCTTT	CSASTGTGNTEAFF
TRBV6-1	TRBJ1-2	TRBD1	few	TGTGCCAGCAGCGAACAGGGGGCGGTTGGCTACACCTTC	CASSEQGAVGYTF
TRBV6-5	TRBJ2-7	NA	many	TGTGCCAGCAGTTACTCGTTATCTGGGGCAGGCCATTACGAGCAGTACTTC	CASSYSLSGAGHYEQYF
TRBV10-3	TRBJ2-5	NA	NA	TGTGCCATCAGTCCGCCCGGGAAGCAAGAGACCCAGTACTTC	CAISPPGKQETQYF
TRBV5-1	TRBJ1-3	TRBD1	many	TGCGCCAGCAGCTTGGGACAGGGAATGGGTGGAAACACCATATATTTT	CASSLGQGMGGNTIYF
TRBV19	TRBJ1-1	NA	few	TGTGCCAGTAGTCCCGGAGGGGCAGAAGCTTTCTTT	CASSPGGAEAFF
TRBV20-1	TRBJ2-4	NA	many	TGCAGTGCCAACGCGGGACATCAAGCCAAAAACATTCAGTACTTC	CSANAGHQAKNIQYF
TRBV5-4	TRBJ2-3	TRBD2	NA	TGTGCCAGCAGCTTGAGTAGCGGGGGGGCCAGAAGGGATACGCAGTATTTT	CASSLSSGGARRDTQYF
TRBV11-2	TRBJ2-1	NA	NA	TGTGCCAGCAGCTTAGTGGCGACTAACCGGTACAATGAGCAGTTCTTC	CASSLVATNRYNEQFF
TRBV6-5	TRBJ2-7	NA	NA	TGTGCCAGCAGTTACTCGTACGCAGGGCAGCCCTACGAGCAGTACTTC	CASSYSYAGQPYEQYF
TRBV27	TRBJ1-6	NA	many	TGTGCCAGCAGTTTTTATGGGTCTAATTCACCCCTCCACTTT	CASSFYGSNSPLHF
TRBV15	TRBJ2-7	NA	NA	TGTGCCACCTCACCGTGGGGGTACGAGCAGTACTTC	CATSPWGYEQYF
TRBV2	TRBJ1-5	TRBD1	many	TGTGCCAGCACCCCGGACAGGGACTATCGACAGCCCCAGCATTTT	CASTPDRDYRQPQHF
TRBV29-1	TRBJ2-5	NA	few	TGCAGCGTTGTGTCCGTGTACCAAGAGACCCAGTACTTC	CSVVSVYQETQYF
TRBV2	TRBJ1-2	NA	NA	TGTGCCAGCAGGGACGGGGGCTACACCTTC	CASRDGGYTF
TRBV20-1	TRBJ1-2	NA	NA	TGCAGTGCCAACCAACCGGGACTCAAGCTACTAATGTATGGCTACACCTTC	CSANQPGLKLLMYGYTF
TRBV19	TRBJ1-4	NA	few	TGTGCCAGTAGTATAGACGGCGAAGCGAAAAAACTGTTTTTT	CASSIDGEAKKLFF
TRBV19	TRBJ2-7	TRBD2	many	TGTGCCAGTAGCCGACGGGAGGGGGACGAGCAGTACTTC	CASSRREGDEQYF
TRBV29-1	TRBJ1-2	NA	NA	TGCAGTGCCGCGAACCTCTATGGCTACACCTTC	CSAANLYGYTF
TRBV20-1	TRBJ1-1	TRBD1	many	TGCAGTGCTCGACGGACAGGGGCGGTGAACACTGAAGCTTTCTTT	CSARRTGAVNTEAFF
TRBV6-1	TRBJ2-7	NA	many	TGTGCCAGCAGTGAAGGGACTGCGGACTCCTACGAGCAGTACTTC	CASSEGTADSYEQYF
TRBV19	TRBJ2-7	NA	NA	TGTGCCAGTAGTGGACGGAAGGGGTTCTACGAGCAGTACTTC	CASSGRKGFYEQYF
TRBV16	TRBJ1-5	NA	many	TGTGCCAGCAGCCAAAGGTTTGGTAGCAATCAGCCCCAGCATTTT	CASSQRFGSNQPQHF